Sequencing of this T cell receptor (beta chain) was carried out in a study of blood T cell repertoires in COVID-19. Background on the study: PBMCs, B-cell-depleted T cells, or T cells provided the cDNA or gDNA that made up the material.

The V end was cut by 5 bases, the J end by 4 bases, with 8 bases between. The CDR3 loop spans 11 amino acids. Germline values: CDR1 DFQATT, CDR2 SNEGSKA (reference sequence). In the authors' workflow: Nucleated cell number was recorded as an estimate derived from reference gene primer amplification. Clones were read by immunoSEQ multiplex PCR, and TCRdb kept only the in-frame ones, dropping some. Clonal size and the V and J genes are those of that table, whereas D and trimming came from the DNA. Of almost 200,000 clones listed, roughly 90% were seen once; the top ten hold around 8.4%. Participant-given clinical history determined each cohort assignment. Recovery meant two consecutive negative NP/OP PCR tests, professional clearance, or resolved symptoms.

The origin of this receptor is a woman aged 18 to 35 who had recovered from COVID-19. The chain has TRBV20-1 and TRBJ1-2; a possible D gene is TRBD1 (5 bases). Sequenced material: PBMCs or T cells enriched from blood (not recorded which). CDR3 loop: CSAGGIYGYTF. CDR3 nucleotide sequence: TGCAGTGCTGGGGGGATCTATGGCTACACCTTC.